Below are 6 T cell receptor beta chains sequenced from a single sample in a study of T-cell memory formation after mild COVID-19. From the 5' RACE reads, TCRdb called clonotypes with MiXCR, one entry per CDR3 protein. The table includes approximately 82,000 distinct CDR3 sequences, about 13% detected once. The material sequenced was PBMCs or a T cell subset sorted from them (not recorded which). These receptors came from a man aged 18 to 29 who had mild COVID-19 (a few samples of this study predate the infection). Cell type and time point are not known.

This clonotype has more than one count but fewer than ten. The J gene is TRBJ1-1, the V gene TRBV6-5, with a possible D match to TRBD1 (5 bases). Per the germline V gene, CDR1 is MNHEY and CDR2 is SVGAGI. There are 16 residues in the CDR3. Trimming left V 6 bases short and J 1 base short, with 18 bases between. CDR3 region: CASSQYRRPRNTEAFF. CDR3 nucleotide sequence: TGTGCCAGCAGCCAATACAGGAGGCCTAGGAACACTGAAGCTTTCTTT.

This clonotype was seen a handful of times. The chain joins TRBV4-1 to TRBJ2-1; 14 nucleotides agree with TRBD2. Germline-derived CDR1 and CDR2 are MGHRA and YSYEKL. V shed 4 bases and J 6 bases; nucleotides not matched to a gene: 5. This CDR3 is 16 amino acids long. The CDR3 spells CASSPQTSGGANEQFF. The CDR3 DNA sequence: TGCGCCAGCAGCCCCCAGACTAGCGGGGGGGCCAATGAGCAGTTCTTC.

CDR3: CASRLIVNTEAFF. For the CDR3, the DNA is TGTGCCAGCAGGCTCATTGTTAACACTGAAGCTTTCTTT. This rearrangement joins TRBV6-5 to TRBJ1-1; unclear D gene. This CDR3 comprises 13 residues. From germline, CDR1 is MNHEY and CDR2 SVGAGI. V lost 6 bases to trimming and J lost 2 bases, with 10 bases between them.

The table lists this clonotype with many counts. The chain's CDR3 is CASSLLNNQPQHF. The DNA for the CDR3 is TGTGCCAGCAGCTTGCTCAATAATCAGCCCCAGCATTTT. The chain combines TRBV7-9 with TRBJ1-5, with no clear D. The CDR3 covers 13 residues. Trimming left V 3 bases short and J 4 bases short, with 7 bases between. Germline V gives CDR1 SEHNR, CDR2 FQNEAQ (reference sequence).

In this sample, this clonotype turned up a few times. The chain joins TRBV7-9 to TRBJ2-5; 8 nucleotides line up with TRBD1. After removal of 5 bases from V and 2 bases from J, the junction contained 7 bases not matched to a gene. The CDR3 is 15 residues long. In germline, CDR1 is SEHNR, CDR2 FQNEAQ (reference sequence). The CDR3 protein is CASSHRQGRQETQYF. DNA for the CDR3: TGTGCCAGCAGCCACAGACAGGGGAGGCAAGAGACCCAGTACTTC. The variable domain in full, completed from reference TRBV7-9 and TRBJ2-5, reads DTGVSQNPRHKITKRGQNVTFRCDPISEHNRLYWYRQTLGQGPEFLTYFQNEAQLEKSRLLSDRFSAERPKGSFSTLEIQRTEQGDSAMYLCASSHRQGRQETQYFGPGTRLLVL.

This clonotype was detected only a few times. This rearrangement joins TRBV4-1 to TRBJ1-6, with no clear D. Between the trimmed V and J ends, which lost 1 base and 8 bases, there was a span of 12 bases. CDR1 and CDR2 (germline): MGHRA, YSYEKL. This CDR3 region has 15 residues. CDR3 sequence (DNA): TGCGCCAGCAGCCAAGTTAGTCCGGGCGATTCACCCCTCCACTTT. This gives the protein CASSQVSPGDSPLHF.